This record concerns one TCR beta chain sequence. PCR was performed using 60 Vbeta and 13 Jbeta primers. Clones were sequenced by immunoSEQ multiplex PCR, and TCRdb holds only the in-frame ones, with some missing. The top ten clones hold 1.6% of a sample with 150,000 to 200,000 clones, roughly 77% of them seen once. The data were obtained in a study of cytomegalovirus exposure and HLA in healthy donors. The CDR3 covers 15 residues. From germline, CDR1 is LNHNV and CDR2 YYDKDF (reference sequence). The J segment lost 4 bases and the V segment lost 0 bases, leaving 5 bases of the junction unmatched. The material sequenced was PBMCs. This receptor was obtained from a woman aged 45-65 years in good health and CMV-seronegative. V is TRBV15 and J is TRBJ1-2, with TRBD1 identical over 7 bases. CDR3 bases: TGTGCCACCAGCAGAGATCCACGGGACAGCTATGGCTACACCTTC. As protein: CATSRDPRDSYGYTF.